Here is one TCR beta chain with its context. It lacks a known antigen. It has no much larger one-base neighbor in the sample; base qualities were not kept. The data were obtained in a study of cytomegalovirus exposure and HLA in healthy donors (dated by TCRdb to 2015 to 2018). About the investigation overall: An earlier analysis of approximately 640 of the donors reported 250 to 350 Gb of sequence data and 117 million unique TCR beta sequences from approximately 180 million T cells. Both class I and class II loci were covered by HLA typing, at four-digit resolution. The later analysis used no new phenotypic data to find candidate immune exposures, relying instead on TCR beta sequences and their occurrence across donors. Donor age, sex, ethnicity and CMV serostatus were compiled alongside the repertoire data. Across 300 to 400 genotyped donors of the cohort, an average of about 250,000 unique TCR beta nucleotide sequences per donor were sequenced, and roughly 18% of those sequences were non-productive. In a later analysis, previously published TCR beta repertoires from 550 to 700 donors were re-analyzed and high-resolution HLA genotyping was added so that TCR occurrence patterns could be studied. The number of typed donors differed by locus: roughly 629-640 for A, B, C, DRB1 and DQB1; 522 for DQA1; fewer than 610 for DPA1; and about 450 for DPB1. High-throughput TCR immunosequencing, statistical association of individual TCRs with disease status, and machine learning were combined to predict cytomegalovirus infection status. Using immunosequencing, the study profiled T cell repertoires from 550 to 750 subjects and related those repertoires to cytomegalovirus serostatus. To decide whether each TCR beta V gene segment behaved as functional or pseudogenic, an earlier analysis of 587 of the donors relied on high-throughput TCR beta sequencing. Approximately 300 gigabases of sequencing data and around 90 million unique TCR sequences made up an early release that covered approximately 620 HLA-typed donors. About five DR-DQ haplotypes were treated as single units for association and clustering because of strong linkage in the cohort. The study aimed to test whether signatures of past pathogen exposure could be identified by cataloging public T cell receptors. All discovery cohort repertoires had been generated on a single sequencing platform. Among the roughly 390 genotyped donors, 75% to 90% belonged to the genetic ancestry cluster associated with self-reported Caucasian donors. Along with the roughly 700-subject first cohort, a separate validation cohort of over 90 different subjects was used. In a later genetic analysis, genome-wide SNP genotypes for about three fifths of the 666 donors were used, and that subset was treated as a discovery cohort.

The cohort consisted of fewer than 700 healthy bone marrow donors. Cohort members were all nominally healthy when sampled, although unrecorded immune exposures were likely present. The donor was CMV seropositive and was included in the group of 289 seropositive cohort members. A peripheral blood sample was collected from each donor, and TCR beta sequencing was performed on peripheral blood mononuclear cells. The Qiagen DNeasy Blood Extraction Kit was used to extract genomic DNA from the blood cell samples. Broader findings and caveats from the paper: Because counts were too low, seventeen rarely observed V segments, including chromosome 9 orphons, were excluded from the earlier analysis of fewer than 650 of the donors. Several of the top co-occurrence clusters appeared to be linked to parvovirus B19, influenza, CMV and Epstein-Barr virus, according to a later analysis. The cohort was sequenced for TCR beta chains only, and without alpha or paired-chain data the features that could be detected were limited. Compared with equally common non-associated chains, HLA-associated TCR beta chains in a later analysis were more clonally expanded and had lower generation probabilities. V-gene and J-gene trimming of TCR beta chains was associated with a missense DCLRE1C variant in a later genetic analysis, and the association was replicated in an independent cohort. In an earlier analysis of fewer than 700 of the donors, most TCR beta V segments appeared in productive rearrangements about 90% or about 30% of the time, broadly matching IMGT annotations. Most TCR sequences were observed very rarely across donors, whereas some public TCRs were present in many individuals. In vitro tests confirmed that a few of the cytomegalovirus-associated TCR beta chains recognize cytomegalovirus antigens. The sequencing pipeline was judged likely to have produced a cluster of highly shared sequence variants as a technical artifact. Assigning TCR associations to individual alleles was difficult when HLA alleles, especially DR and DQ, strongly co-occurred. Because HLA typing was unavailable for some donors at each locus, only the typed subset was used in association tests. Presence/absence analyses assumed roughly uniform sequencing depth across donors, an assumption that may not hold. Some IMGT-functional V segments, including TRBV6-2 and TRBV6-3, could not be told apart with the 87-base-pair reads, so those segments were excluded. Compared with the approximately 710-donor mean, donors in an Asian-associated ancestry cluster had fewer N-insertions in productive TCRs, according to a later genetic analysis. The authors suggested that the approach could potentially be extended to other disease states and immunological phenotypes. The classifier was reported to diagnose cytomegalovirus status with high specificity and sensitivity in both the original cohort and the validation cohort. In a later analysis, TCR association rates were found to vary across HLA loci, with the most associated TCRs seen for DRB1 alleles and the fewest for HLA-C alleles. Specific HLA alleles were associated with 15,000 to 20,000 TCR beta sequences at a false discovery rate of 0.05 in a later analysis. A further reported finding was that TCR beta sequences accurately predicted the HLA-A and HLA-B alleles for most subjects in the first cohort. According to a later analysis, most CMV-associated TCR beta chains appeared to be HLA-restricted, and the HLA associations seemed to be driven largely by CMV exposure. The study listed approximately 160 TCR beta chains as associated with cytomegalovirus. Linkage disequilibrium might explain the correlated functional status among segregating V segments, but an unknown experimental factor could not be excluded. CMV serostatus was the only immune exposure information available for the cohort.

CDR1 LGHNA and CDR2 YNFKEQ are derived from the germline V gene. The CDR3 numbers 14 residues from cysteine through phenylalanine. Left in the record is the CDR3 DNA by itself, 42 bases read in frame from the first base. V is reduced by 4 bases and J by 5 bases, leaving a spacing of 9 bases between them. The library came from the immunoSEQ multiplex PCR assay. A mixture of 60 forward primers for TCR Vbeta segments and 13 reverse primers for TCR Jbeta segments was used in the multiplex PCR. The CDR3 region of rearranged TCR beta genes was amplified from genomic DNA by a multiplex PCR assay. The amplified TCR beta libraries were sequenced on the Illumina HiSeq System as 87-base-pair reads. The study's processing was this. A later analysis counted tens of millions of unique TCR beta chains across the 670 or so repertoires, and approximately 11 million of these chains were shared by at least two donors. A nearest-neighbor algorithm error-corrected the raw reads and collapsed the reads into unique sequences, merging closely related sequences to remove PCR and sequencing errors. V, D and J gene segments were assigned by aligning CDR3 sequences to IMGT reference sequences. For a sequence to be retained, a match of at least six nucleotides was required to both a V gene segment and a J gene segment. A rearrangement counted as productive if the CDR3 had no stop codons and remained in frame with V and J, and every other rearrangement counted as non-productive. Following IMGT convention, CDR3 was defined as the stretch from the second conserved V-encoded cysteine to the conserved J-encoded phenylalanine. The earlier analysis of about 620 of the donors excluded sequences that lacked an unambiguous match to a single V gene segment. In an earlier analysis of several hundred of the donors, V segments were called functional above 56.7% productive rearrangements and were called segregating when the between-donor standard deviation exceeded 5%. A statistical classification framework was built to diagnose cytomegalovirus status from the catalog of TCR beta chain sequences. A later analysis assigned V and J genes by comparing TCR nucleotide sequences with IMGT/GENE-DB human TR gene sequences. The TCRdist pipeline was used in a later analysis to assign CDR3 sequences and most-parsimonious VDJ recombination scenarios. In a later analysis, each TCR beta chain was defined by its CDR3 amino acid sequence together with its V-gene family, and reads lacking a unique V-gene family were excluded. A later analysis removed 592 highly shared, low-generation-probability nucleotide sequences to deal with suspected cross-contamination and a sequencing artifact. For each public chain, a later analysis derived a clonal expansion index from normalized ranks of inferred template counts within each repertoire. In a later analysis, generation probabilities were computed with a VDJ recombination model fitted to out-of-frame rearrangements, and the resulting probabilities were checked against IGoR. In a later analysis, hypergeometric tests were used to score TCR-TCR, TCR-HLA and TCR-CMV co-occurrence, with a repertoire-size bias correction applied to TCR pairs. A later analysis estimated false discovery rates by permuting HLA or CMV assignments 20 times. In a later analysis, co-occurring TCRs were grouped using DBSCAN, with TCRdist sequence similarity added in when clustering inside HLA-allele-positive subsets. Repertoires with fewer than 30,000 or more than 120,000 public chains were left out of co-occurrence clustering, as were about five repertoires with anomalous nucleotide sharing. TCRdb retrieved this table from immuneACCESS and kept in-frame rearrangements only. Not all clones are present; in checked studies, unresolved V genes account for under half, and no reason is known for the remainder. From that table come the V and J calls and clone size; the DNA was used to work out D and trimming. The sample profile shows about 160,000 clones; 80% to 90% of them were found once. Jointly, the top ten make up 6.5% to 7.5% of the sample.

The receptor was isolated from a woman under 40 in good health and CMV-seropositive. Sequenced input: PBMCs. Here the chain combines TRBV4-2 and TRBJ1-6; the D gene is not confidently resolved. The CDR3 region: CASSPDGDNSPLHF. The DNA sequence is given as TGTGCCAGCAGCCCTGACGGGGATAATTCACCCCTCCACTTT.